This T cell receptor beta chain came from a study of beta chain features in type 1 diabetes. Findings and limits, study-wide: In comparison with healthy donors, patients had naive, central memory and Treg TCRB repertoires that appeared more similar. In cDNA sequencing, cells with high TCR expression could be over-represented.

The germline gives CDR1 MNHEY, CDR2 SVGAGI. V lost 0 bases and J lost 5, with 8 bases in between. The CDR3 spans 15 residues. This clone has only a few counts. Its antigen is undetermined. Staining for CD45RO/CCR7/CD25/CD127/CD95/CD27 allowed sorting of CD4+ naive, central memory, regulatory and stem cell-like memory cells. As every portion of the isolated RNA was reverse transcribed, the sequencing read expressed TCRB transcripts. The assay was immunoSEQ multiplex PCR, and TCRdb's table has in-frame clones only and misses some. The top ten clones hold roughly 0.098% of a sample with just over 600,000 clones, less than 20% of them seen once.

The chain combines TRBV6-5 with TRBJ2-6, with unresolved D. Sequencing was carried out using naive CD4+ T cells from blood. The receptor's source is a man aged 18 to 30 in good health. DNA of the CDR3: TGTGCCAGCAGTTACTCGACTCTCCGGGCCAACGTCCTGACTTTC. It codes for CASSYSTLRANVLTF.